This T cell receptor (beta chain) appears in the sequencing data of a study of blood T cells in healthy people across ages. CDR1 and CDR2 (germline): MGHRA, YSYEKL. The CDR3 is 15 residues long. J gave up 5 bases and V 3 bases, and 9 bases lay outside the gene matches. Isolating PBMCs gave at least 6.5 million of these cells per sample. Samples each yielded at least 5 micrograms of total RNA. This clonotype was counted ten times or more. Primed by a sample-barcoded 5' primer and a J-beta primer mix, a second PCR proceeded for roughly 6 to 12 cycles. TCRdb processed the 5' RACE reads anew with MiXCR; each CDR3 protein has one entry. The repertoire holds about 930,000 distinct CDR3 sequences, with 25% to 30% as singletons. These data were also reused for a study on T cells of mothers and their children. That paper notes: Sequencing revealed no T cell clones that were persistent and microchimeric.

The sequence was collected from a woman between 35 and 50 years old in good health. The rearrangement joins TRBV4-1 to TRBJ2-7, with 8 bases identical to TRBD1. Sequencing was carried out using blood. The CDR3, as DNA: TGCGCCAGCAGCCACCCCGCCCGACAGGGGCACGAGCAGTACTTC. This sequence encodes CASSHPARQGHEQYF.